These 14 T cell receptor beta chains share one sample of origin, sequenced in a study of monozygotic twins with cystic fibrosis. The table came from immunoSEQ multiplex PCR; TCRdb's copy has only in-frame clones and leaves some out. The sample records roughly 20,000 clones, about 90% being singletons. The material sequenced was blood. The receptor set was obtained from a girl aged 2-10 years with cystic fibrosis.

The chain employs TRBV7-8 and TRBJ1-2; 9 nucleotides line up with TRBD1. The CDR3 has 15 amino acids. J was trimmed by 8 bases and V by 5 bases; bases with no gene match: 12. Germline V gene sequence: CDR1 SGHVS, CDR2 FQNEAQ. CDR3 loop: CASSPGSGQGSGYTF. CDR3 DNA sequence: TGTGCCAGCAGCCCCGGTAGTGGACAGGGGAGCGGCTACACCTTC.

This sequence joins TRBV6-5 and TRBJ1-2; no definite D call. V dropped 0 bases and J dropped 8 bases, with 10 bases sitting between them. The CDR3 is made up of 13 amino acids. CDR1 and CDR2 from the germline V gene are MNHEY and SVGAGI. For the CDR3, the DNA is TGTGCCAGCAGTTACTCGAGGGCAGAAGGCTACACCTTC. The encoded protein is CASSYSRAEGYTF.

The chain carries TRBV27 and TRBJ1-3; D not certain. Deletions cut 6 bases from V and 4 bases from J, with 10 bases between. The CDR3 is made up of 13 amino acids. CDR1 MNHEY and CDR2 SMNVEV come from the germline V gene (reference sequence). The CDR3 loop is CASSKYQGNTIYF. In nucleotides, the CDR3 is TGTGCCAGCAGCAAGTACCAAGGAAACACCATATATTTT.

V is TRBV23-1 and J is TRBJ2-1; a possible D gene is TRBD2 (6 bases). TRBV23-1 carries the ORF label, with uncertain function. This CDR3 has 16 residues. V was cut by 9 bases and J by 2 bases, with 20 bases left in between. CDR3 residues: CASPPFIGSPYNEQFF. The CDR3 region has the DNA TGCGCCAGTCCTCCTTTTATCGGGAGCCCCTACAATGAGCAGTTCTTC.

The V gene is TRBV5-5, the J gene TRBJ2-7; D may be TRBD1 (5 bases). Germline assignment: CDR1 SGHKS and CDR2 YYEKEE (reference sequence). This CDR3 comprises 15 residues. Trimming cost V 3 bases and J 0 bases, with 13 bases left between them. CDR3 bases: TGTGCCAGCAGCTCCTCCGGACAAAGCTCCTACGAGCAGTACTTC. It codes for CASSSSGQSSYEQYF.

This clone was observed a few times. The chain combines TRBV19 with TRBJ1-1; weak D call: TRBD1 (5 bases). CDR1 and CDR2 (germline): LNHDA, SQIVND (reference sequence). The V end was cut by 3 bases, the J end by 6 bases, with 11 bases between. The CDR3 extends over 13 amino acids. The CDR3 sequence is CASSIPPGAEAFF. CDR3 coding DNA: TGTGCCAGTAGTATCCCACCGGGGGCTGAAGCTTTCTTT. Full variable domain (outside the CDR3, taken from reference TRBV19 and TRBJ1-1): DGGITQSPKYLFRKEGQNVTLSCEQNLNHDAMYWYRQDPGQGLRLIYYSQIVNDFQKGDIAEGYSVSREKKESFPLTVTSAQKNPTAFYLCASSIPPGAEAFFGQGTRLTVV.

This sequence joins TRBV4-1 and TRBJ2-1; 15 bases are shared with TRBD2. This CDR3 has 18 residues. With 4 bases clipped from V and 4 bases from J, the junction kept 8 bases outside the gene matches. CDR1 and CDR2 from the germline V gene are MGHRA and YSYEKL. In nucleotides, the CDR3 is TGCGCCAGCAGCCCTCCCGGGACTAGCGGGAGGCTTTACAATGAGCAGTTCTTC. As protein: CASSPPGTSGRLYNEQFF.

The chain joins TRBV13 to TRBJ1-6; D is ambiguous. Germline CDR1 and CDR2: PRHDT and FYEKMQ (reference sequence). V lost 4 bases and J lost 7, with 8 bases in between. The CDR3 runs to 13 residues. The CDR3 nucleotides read TGTGCCAGCAGCTCACGACCGAATTCACCCCTCCACTTT. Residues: CASSSRPNSPLHF.

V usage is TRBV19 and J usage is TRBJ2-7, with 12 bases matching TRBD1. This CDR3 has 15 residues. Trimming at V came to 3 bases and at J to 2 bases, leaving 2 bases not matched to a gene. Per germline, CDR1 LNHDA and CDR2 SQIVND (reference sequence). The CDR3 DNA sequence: TGTGCCAGTAGTATCCGGGACAGGGGGCCCTACGAGCAGTACTTC. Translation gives CASSIRDRGPYEQYF.

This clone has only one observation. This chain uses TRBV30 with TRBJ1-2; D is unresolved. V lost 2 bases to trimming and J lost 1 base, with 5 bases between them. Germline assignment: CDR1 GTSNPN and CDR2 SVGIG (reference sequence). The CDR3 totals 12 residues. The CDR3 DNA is TGTGCCTGGAGTCCTAATAACTATGGCTACACCTTC. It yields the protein CAWSPNNYGYTF.

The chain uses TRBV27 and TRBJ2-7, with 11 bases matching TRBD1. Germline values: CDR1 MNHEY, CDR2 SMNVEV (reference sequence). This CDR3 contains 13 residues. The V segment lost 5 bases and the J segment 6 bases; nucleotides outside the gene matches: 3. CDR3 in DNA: TGTGCCAGCAGTGGACAGGGGGCGCGCGAGCAGTACTTC. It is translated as CASSGQGAREQYF.

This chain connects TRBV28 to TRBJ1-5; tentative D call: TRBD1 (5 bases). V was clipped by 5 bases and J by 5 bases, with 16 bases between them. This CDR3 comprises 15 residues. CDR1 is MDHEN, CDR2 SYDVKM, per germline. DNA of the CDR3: TGTGCCAGCAGTCTCCGGGACGCCCGTGATCAGCCCCAGCATTTT. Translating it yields CASSLRDARDQPQHF.

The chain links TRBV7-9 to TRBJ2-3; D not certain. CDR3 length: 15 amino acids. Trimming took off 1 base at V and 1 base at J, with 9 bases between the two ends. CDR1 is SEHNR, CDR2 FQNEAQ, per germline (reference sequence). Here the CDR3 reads CASSLVVEGTDTQYF. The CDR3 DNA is TGTGCCAGCAGCTTAGTAGTAGAGGGCACAGATACGCAGTATTTT.

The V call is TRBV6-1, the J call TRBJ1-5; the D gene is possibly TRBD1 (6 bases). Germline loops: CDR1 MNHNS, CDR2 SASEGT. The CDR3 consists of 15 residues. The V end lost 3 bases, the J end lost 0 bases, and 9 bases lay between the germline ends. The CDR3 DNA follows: TGTGCCAGCAGTGAGCTACAGGGTAGCAATCAGCCCCAGCATTTT. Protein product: CASSELQGSNQPQHF.